This TCR beta chain emerged from a study of blood T cells in healthy people across ages. A second PCR of about 7 to 11 cycles used a sample-barcoded 5' primer and a J-beta primer mix. Each CDR3 protein gets one entry after TCRdb re-called the 5' RACE reads with MiXCR. The sample carries around 870,000 distinct CDR3 sequences, 29% recorded once. This receptor was obtained from a woman older than 75 in good health. The sequenced material came from blood.

For the CDR3, the DNA is TGCAGTGCTAGGTCGGGACAGGGGTGTCAGCCCCAGCATTTT. Amino acids: CSARSGQGCQPQHF. The V call is TRBV20-1, the J call TRBJ1-5; 10 bases match TRBD1. The CDR3 loop spans 14 amino acids. Germline trimming cut 3 bases from V and 6 bases from J; bases unmatched to any gene: 5. Germline V CDR1 and CDR2: DFQATT, SNEGSKA (reference sequence).